A selection of T cell receptor beta chains follows, all from one sample in a study of blood T cell repertoires in COVID-19. The assay was immunoSEQ multiplex PCR, and TCRdb's table has in-frame clones only and misses some. The sample shows 30,000 to 40,000 clones, around 90% of them seen only once. The specimen was peripheral blood. These receptors were collected from a man older than 75 with acute or convalescent COVID-19. The CDR3 runs from the conserved cysteine through the conserved F or W. D genes are given only for firm matches. Rows may omit the clone size; those that give it use once, few, many or a size class.

abundance,j_gene,d_gene,v_gene,CDR3nt,CDR3aa
NA,TRBJ2-7,TRBD1,TRBV7-2,TGTGCCAGCAGCTCAAGGACAGGGGATCTTACCGAGCAGTACTTC,CASSSRTGDLTEQYF
once,TRBJ2-7,NA,TRBV12-3/TRBV12-4,TGTGCCAGCAGTTTTTCGGGTGCGGGATGGCAGTACTTC,CASSFSGAGWQYF
NA,TRBJ2-6,TRBD1,TRBV24-1,TGTGCCACCAGTGATTGGACAGGGGTAGAATCTGGGGCCAACGTCCTGACTTTC,CATSDWTGVESGANVLTF
once,TRBJ1-2,NA,TRBV2,TGTGCCAGCAGTATCCGGACGACAGTTAACTATGGCTACACCTTC,CASSIRTTVNYGYTF
NA,TRBJ2-5,TRBD2,TRBV9,TGTGCCAGCAGCGTAGCCGGGGGGGCGGAGACCCAGTACTTC,CASSVAGGAETQYF
once,TRBJ1-4,NA,TRBV5-5,TGTGCCAGCAGCACAGGCCCTCAAGAAGGTGAAAAACTGTTTTTT,CASSTGPQEGEKLFF
NA,TRBJ1-1,TRBD1,TRBV10-3,TGTGCCATCAGGATGGGACAGGGGGAGACTTTCTTT,CAIRMGQGETFF
NA,TRBJ1-1,NA,TRBV12-3/TRBV12-4,TGTGCCAGCAGTTTAGGAGATAGCACTGAAGCTTTCTTT,CASSLGDSTEAFF
NA,TRBJ2-7,TRBD1,TRBV7-9,TGTGCCAGCAGCTCGTCCGGGACAGACGAGCAGTACTTC,CASSSSGTDEQYF
NA,TRBJ1-6,NA,TRBV6-5,TGTGCCAGCAGTTACTACCAGGGGCAAAATTCACCCCTCCACTTT,CASSYYQGQNSPLHF
NA,TRBJ1-6,TRBD1,TRBV11-3,TGTGCCAGCAGCCCCCCCGGGACAGGGAGGGTAGGTTCACCCCTCCACTTT,CASSPPGTGRVGSPLHF
few,TRBJ1-1,NA,TRBV15,TGTGCCACCAGCAGAGGGCAGGAGGTAGCTTTCTTT,CATSRGQEVAFF
NA,TRBJ1-4,TRBD1,TRBV30,TGTGCCTGGAGTGTCGGGACAGGGAGGTTTTTT,CAWSVGTGRFF
NA,TRBJ1-1,TRBD1,TRBV18,TGTGCCAGCTCCCGGGTCCCCGGACAGGAGGCTGAAGCTTTCTTT,CASSRVPGQEAEAFF
NA,TRBJ1-1,NA,TRBV27,TGTGCCAGTTCCACCGGGAAGAACACTGAAGCTTTCTTT,CASSTGKNTEAFF
once,TRBJ2-1,NA,TRBV6-5,TGTGCCACTTCGACAGTTTTCTACAATGAGCAGTTCTTC,CATSTVFYNEQFF
NA,TRBJ2-5,NA,TRBV5-4,TGTGCCAGCAGCTCGGCGGGGTCCCAAGAGACCCAGTACTTC,CASSSAGSQETQYF
NA,TRBJ1-2,TRBD1,TRBV19,TGTGCCAGTAGTATAAGTGACAGCTGGGCCAGGGGGACTGGCTACACCTTC,CASSISDSWARGTGYTF
NA,TRBJ1-2,TRBD1,TRBV7-2,TGTGCCAGCAGCACAGGGGTGGTCTATGGCTACACCTTC,CASSTGVVYGYTF
NA,TRBJ2-3,TRBD1,TRBV29-1,TGCAGCGTTGAAGACCAACACAGGGGTCCCCCAGATACGCAGTATTTT,CSVEDQHRGPPDTQYF
NA,TRBJ2-3,TRBD1,TRBV5-4,TGTGCCAGCAGCGGCGCGGCAGGGGGAGTGGGCACAGATACGCAGTATTTT,CASSGAAGGVGTDTQYF
NA,TRBJ1-4,TRBD1,TRBV19,TGTGCCAGTAACCTCGACAGGGCCCCTGAAAAACTGTTTTTT,CASNLDRAPEKLFF
NA,TRBJ2-4,NA,TRBV28,TGTGCCAGCAGTTTGGGCAGCTTGCAGGCCATTCAGTACTTC,CASSLGSLQAIQYF
NA,TRBJ2-5,TRBD2,TRBV7-2,TGTGCCAGCAGCTTAGGACGGGGGGGTTGGGAGACCCAGTACTTC,CASSLGRGGWETQYF